This T cell receptor beta chain was captured by sequencing in a study of cytotoxic CD8 clonotypes in ibrutinib-treated CLL. Regarding the study as a whole: Ibrutinib response saw clonality rise, and progression saw it return toward baseline. Private clonotypes, not public ones, expanded at ibrutinib response. Measured clonality at baseline was greater than in age-matched healthy donors and tracked with circulating CD8+ T-cell counts.

The protocol was immunoSEQ multiplex PCR, while the TCRdb copy is restricted to in-frame clones and leaves out a portion. The table shows 85,000 or so clones, with about 76% occurring only once. A few counts support this clone. Its matching antigen is unknown. The germline V gene encodes CDR1 SGHRS and CDR2 YFSETQ. Deletions cut 0 bases from V and 5 bases from J, with 6 bases between. The CDR3 loop spans 12 amino acids. This chain joins TRBV5-1 and TRBJ2-7; D not resolved. Sequenced material: PBMCs, taken after 12 months of ibrutinib treatment. The clonotype originates from a human donor with chronic lymphocytic leukemia. The CDR3 here is CASSLEGNEQYF. The CDR3 DNA is TGCGCCAGCAGCTTGGAAGGGAACGAGCAGTACTTC.